Detailed here is one T cell receptor beta chain. Different DNA sequences within this sample yield the same CDR3. This record comes from a study of blood T cell repertoires in COVID-19. Unmatched junction bases numbered 3, after V lost 0 bases and J lost 5 bases. CDR1 and CDR2 from the germline V gene are MNHEY and SVGAGI. The CDR3 has 14 residues. Measured with immunoSEQ multiplex PCR; TCRdb has only the in-frame clones, and not every one. The sample shows about 140,000 clones, about 80% of them seen only once. Material for sequencing was peripheral blood. The clonotype was recovered from a human donor in a cohort sampled during active COVID-19. This rearrangement joins TRBV6-5 to TRBJ1-2; TRBD1 agrees at 7 bases. CDR3 in DNA: TGTGCCAGCAGTTACTCCCGCAGGGGGTATGGCTACACCTTC. It codes for CASSYSRRGYGYTF.